Listed here are 13 T cell receptor beta chains from one sample, sequenced in a study of beta chain features in type 1 diabetes. Study-level points and caveats: People with Type 1 diabetes carried modestly yet significantly shorter TCRB CDR3s in all four CD4+ subsets.

All of the isolated RNA was reverse transcribed, so expressed TCRB transcripts were sequenced. The table came from immunoSEQ multiplex PCR; TCRdb's copy has only in-frame clones and leaves some out. The sample holds some 44,000 clones, approximately 72% seen once. Their recognized antigens are unknown. The sequenced material came from Tregs from blood. These receptors all stem from a woman aged 18-29 years with type 1 diabetes.

This chain joins TRBV19 and TRBJ2-1; 12 positions agree with TRBD2. The trim removed 7 bases at V and 0 bases at J, leaving 10 bases unmatched. There are 18 residues in the CDR3. CDR1 is LNHDA and CDR2 is SQIVND in the germline V gene (reference sequence). CDR3 nucleotides: TGTGCCAGTACCTTTCGACTAGCGGGAGCGCCCTCCTACAATGAGCAGTTCTTC. This sequence encodes CASTFRLAGAPSYNEQFF.

The CDR3 loop is CSASTYNEQFF. In nucleotides, the CDR3 is TGCAGTGCTAGTACCTACAATGAGCAGTTCTTC. The chain recombines TRBV20-1 with TRBJ2-1; no reliable D call. This CDR3 is 11 amino acids long. CDR1 DFQATT and CDR2 SNEGSKA come from the germline V gene (reference sequence). Trimming stripped 3 bases from V and 2 bases from J, with 2 bases between.

The rearrangement links TRBV19 to TRBJ2-5; 10 bases are a match to TRBD2. This CDR3 contains 15 residues. Germline lookup yields CDR1 LNHDA and CDR2 SQIVND (reference sequence). Trimming took 5 bases from V and 2 from J; bases not matched to a gene: 5. CDR3 residues: CASSVGLAVQETQYF. In DNA form, the CDR3 reads TGTGCCAGTAGTGTAGGACTAGCGGTTCAAGAGACCCAGTACTTC.

The genes are TRBV6-6 and TRBJ2-7; D is possibly TRBD2 (5 bases). The CDR3 is 15 residues long. With 0 bases removed from V and 4 bases from J, the gap between germline ends came to 13 bases. Germline V gives CDR1 MNHNY, CDR2 SVGAGI (reference sequence). Here the CDR3 reads CASSYSPGVAYEQYF. CDR3 in DNA: TGTGCCAGCAGTTACTCCCCCGGGGTAGCTTACGAGCAGTACTTC.

This clone has a handful of counts. The chain employs TRBV21-1 and TRBJ1-1; the table assigns TRBD1, which was not confirmed against the DNA. TRBV21-1 is an annotated pseudogene. This CDR3 contains 14 residues. This CDR3 reads CASSSRDRDTEAFF. DNA of the CDR3: TGTGCCAGCAGCAGCCGGGACAGGGACACTGAAGCTTTCTTT.

This clone was recorded once. This chain uses TRBV4-3 with TRBJ1-2; D possibly corresponds to TRBD1 (5 bases). CDR1 LGHNA and CDR2 YSLEER come from the germline V gene. This CDR3 is 18 amino acids long. Trimming stripped 2 bases from V and 0 bases from J, with 19 bases between. The CDR3 protein is CASSQSPPRQGTNYGYTF. The CDR3 bases are TGCGCCAGCAGCCAATCGCCCCCTCGGCAGGGCACTAACTATGGCTACACCTTC.

The chain combines TRBV15 with TRBJ2-7, with 7 nucleotides matching TRBD2. The length of the CDR3 is 15 residues. V lost 1 base to trimming and J lost 7 bases; unmatched junction nucleotides: 10. The V gene's germline CDR1 is LNHNV and CDR2 YYDKDF (reference sequence). CDR3 region: CATSRGGLAGGEQYF. The CDR3 DNA reads TGTGCCACCAGCAGAGGAGGGCTTGCCGGGGGGGAGCAGTACTTC.

This clone turned up a few times. The rearrangement joins TRBV10-3 to TRBJ2-3, with D unclear. Germline lookup yields CDR1 ENHRY and CDR2 SYGVKD. This CDR3 is 12 amino acids long. V lost 3 bases to trimming and J lost 5 bases, with 6 bases between them. DNA for the CDR3: TGTGCCATCAGTGACGCCAGAGATACGCAGTATTTT. Its protein is CAISDARDTQYF.

The chain links TRBV27 to TRBJ2-1, with TRBD1 matching over 7 bases. The ends lost 6 bases at V and 7 bases at J; junction bases unmatched: 9. Looked up from germline, CDR1 is MNHEY and CDR2 is SMNVEV (reference sequence). The CDR3 is 14 residues long. CDR3 in amino acids: CASRNRGWINEQFF. CDR3 DNA sequence: TGTGCCAGCAGAAACAGGGGCTGGATAAATGAGCAGTTCTTC.

The chain combines TRBV10-3 with TRBJ1-3, with D unresolved. The CDR3 consists of 17 residues. Germline CDR1 reads ENHRY; CDR2 reads SYGVKD. Deletions cut 6 bases from V and 0 bases from J, with 18 bases between. The CDR3 protein is CAISSRSGRSSGNTIYF. Here the CDR3 DNA reads TGTGCCATCAGCTCTCGGTCGGGAAGAAGCTCTGGAAACACCATATATTTT.

The V gene is TRBV27, the J gene TRBJ2-7, with 9 bases fitting TRBD2. The CDR3 is made up of 14 amino acids. From germline, CDR1 is MNHEY and CDR2 SMNVEV (reference sequence). The junction had 5 bases not matched to a gene; V was cut back by 5 bases and J by 3 bases. CDR3 nucleotides: TGTGCCAGCAGTAGGAATAGCGGGAGCTACGAGCAGTACTTC. Amino acid sequence: CASSRNSGSYEQYF.

This clone has a handful of counts. The J gene is TRBJ2-7, the V gene TRBV7-9, with D perhaps TRBD1 (6 bases). The CDR3 has 17 residues. Trimming cost V 1 base and J 2 bases, with 18 bases left between them. Germline lookup yields CDR1 SEHNR and CDR2 FQNEAQ (reference sequence). The CDR3: CASSLGLAGTRPYEQYF. In nucleotides, the CDR3 is TGTGCCAGCAGCTTAGGGCTGGCAGGGACACGGCCCTACGAGCAGTACTTC. Together with reference TRBV7-9 and TRBJ2-7, the CDR3 gives the full variable domain: DTGVSQNPRHKITKRGQNVTFRCDPISEHNRLYWYRQTLGQGPEFLTYFQNEAQLEKSRLLSDRFSAERPKGSFSTLEIQRTEQGDSAMYLCASSLGLAGTRPYEQYFGPGTRLTVT.

The gene calls are TRBV29-1 and TRBJ1-5; no reliable D call. This CDR3 has 12 residues. Germline lookup yields CDR1 SQVTM and CDR2 ANQGSEA. Trimming pared 5 bases from V and 7 bases from J, leaving 12 bases between. CDR3 protein: CSVQGSGQPQHF. In nucleotides, the CDR3 is TGCAGCGTTCAAGGATCTGGCCAGCCCCAGCATTTT.